This T cell receptor (beta chain) was retrieved from a study of control samples from healthy donors and cancer patients (dated by TCRdb to about 2020). Turning to this clone: The antigen it recognizes is unknown. It has no much larger one-base neighbor in the sample; base qualities were not kept.

Receptor amplification or capture employed the immunoSEQ multiplex PCR assay. The table was pulled from immuneACCESS by TCRdb, which kept in-frame rearrangements only. Such tables lose some clones; where checked, under half of the loss comes from unresolved V genes, and the rest has no known cause. This sample has under 150,000 clones in its table, and over 90% of those were observed once. The ten most abundant clones make up about 2.8% of the sample. V loses 2 bases, J loses 4 bases, and the germline ends lie 9 bases apart. The germline V gene gives CDR1 as SGHDN and CDR2 as FVKESK. The CDR3 spans 14 residues, from the cysteine through the phenylalanine. The only DNA kept is the CDR3, 42 bases in frame from the first base.

Here the chain combines TRBV14 and TRBJ2-1, with TRBD1 perhaps the D gene, on 5 matching bases. The receptor was isolated from a man under 40 in good health. Input material: blood. The CDR3 reads CASSQPQVYNEQFF. Read as DNA, the sequence is TGTGCCAGCAGCCAACCACAGGTTTACAATGAGCAGTTCTTC.